This T cell receptor (beta chain) was obtained from a study of T cells after somatic rescue of genetic block. Trimming cost V 6 bases and J 1 base, with 10 bases left between them. CDR1 and CDR2 from the germline V gene are SQVTM and ANQGSEA. This CDR3 is built from 12 residues. Only a few counts were recorded for this clone. Generated by immunoSEQ multiplex PCR, the TCRdb table keeps only in-frame clones and is missing some. The table lists about 70,000 clones, about 91% of them singletons. The specimen was peripheral blood mononuclear cells (PBMCs). The TCR originated in a man aged 35 to 55. The chain carries TRBV29-1 and TRBJ2-7; no clear D gene. Here the CDR3 DNA reads TGCAGCGTCCGGGCGCAGTCCTACGAGCAGTACTTC. This sequence encodes CSVRAQSYEQYF.